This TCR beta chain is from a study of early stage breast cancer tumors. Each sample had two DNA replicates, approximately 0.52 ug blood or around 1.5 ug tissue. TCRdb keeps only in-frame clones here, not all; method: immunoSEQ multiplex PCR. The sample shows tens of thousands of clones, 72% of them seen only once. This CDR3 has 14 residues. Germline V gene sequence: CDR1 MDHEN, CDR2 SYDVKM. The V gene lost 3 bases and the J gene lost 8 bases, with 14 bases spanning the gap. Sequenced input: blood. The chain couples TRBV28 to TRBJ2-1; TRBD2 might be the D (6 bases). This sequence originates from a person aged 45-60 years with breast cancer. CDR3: CASSFPGEGYEQFF. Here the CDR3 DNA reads TGTGCCAGCAGTTTCCCGGGAGAGGGATATGAGCAGTTCTTC.